The 6 T cell receptor beta chains below were found in one sample sequenced in a study of blood T cell repertoires in COVID-19. The protocol was immunoSEQ multiplex PCR, while the TCRdb copy is restricted to in-frame clones and leaves out a portion. The sample includes 90,000 to 100,000 clones, around 90% of them seen just once. The source material was peripheral blood. These receptors came from a man aged 50 to 59 with COVID-19, enrolled during active disease.

The gene calls are TRBV5-4 and TRBJ2-1; TRBD1 might be the D (6 bases). The CDR3 length is 12 residues. Deletions cut 4 bases from V and 5 bases from J, with 7 bases between. Germline CDR1 reads SGHNT; CDR2 reads YYREEE (reference sequence). The CDR3 sequence is CASSRQDNEQFF. CDR3 nucleotides: TGTGCCAGCAGCCGACAGGACAATGAGCAGTTCTTC.

This chain connects TRBV28 to TRBJ2-1; 14 bases map to TRBD2. Trimming at V came to 9 bases and at J to 1 base, leaving 11 bases not matched to a gene. The germline CDR1 and CDR2 sequences are MDHEN and SYDVKM. The CDR3 has 18 amino acids. CDR3 nucleotide sequence: TGTGCCAGGAATCCCGGGACTAGCGGGGGAGGGTCCTACAATGAGCAGTTCTTC. Translated, it gives CARNPGTSGGGSYNEQFF.

This chain links TRBV2 with TRBJ1-4; D is undetermined. The CDR3 covers 14 residues. Trimming took 6 bases from V and 0 from J, leaving 8 bases between them. Looked up from germline, CDR1 is SNHLY and CDR2 is FYNNEI. This CDR3 reads CASRRGATNEKLFF. CDR3 DNA: TGTGCCAGCAGGCGAGGTGCAACTAATGAAAAACTGTTTTTT.

V is TRBV27 and J is TRBJ1-2; TRBD1 matches 7 bases. The CDR3 length is 15 residues. CDR1 and CDR2 (germline): MNHEY, SMNVEV (reference sequence). V shed 7 bases and J 0 bases; nucleotides not matched to a gene: 8. Here the CDR3 reads CASKVVQGSNYGYTF. The CDR3 DNA reads as TGTGCCAGCAAGGTGGTACAGGGGTCTAACTATGGCTACACCTTC.

The rearrangement links TRBV7-3 to TRBJ1-5; TRBD1 matches at 7 bases. The CDR3 sequence is 13 residues long. Trimming took 2 bases from V and 7 from J; bases not matched to a gene: 2. The germline CDR1 and CDR2 sequences are SGHTA and FQGTGA. In DNA, the CDR3 is TGTGCCAGCAGCTTAGACAGGGCCCAGCCCCAGCATTTT. Its translation is CASSLDRAQPQHF. Looking up the rest from reference TRBV7-3 and TRBJ1-5 gives the full variable domain: GAGVSQTPSNKVTEKGKYVELRCDPISGHTALYWYRQSLGQGPEFLIYFQGTGAADDSGLPNDRFFAVRPEGSVSTLKIQRTERGDSAVYLCASSLDRAQPQHFGDGTRLSIL.

The chain is built from TRBV28 and TRBJ2-2, with 7 positions matching TRBD1. V lost 6 bases to trimming and J lost 1 base; unmatched junction nucleotides: 5. The CDR3 totals 15 residues. CDR1 and CDR2 (germline): MDHEN, SYDVKM. CDR3 loop: CASSYTGVNTGELFF. The CDR3 nucleotides are TGTGCCAGCAGCTATACAGGGGTGAACACCGGGGAGCTGTTTTTT.